This is a list of T cell receptor beta chains from one sample in a study of T cells in Graves' hyperthyroidism and ophthalmopathy. TCRdb re-called the multiplex PCR reads with MiXCR, one entry per CDR3 protein. The data show roughly 720,000 distinct CDR3 sequences, around 16% seen once. Sequenced input: blood. Every receptor here comes from a man aged 45-65 years with Graves' hyperthyroidism. The CDR3 runs from the conserved cysteine through the conserved F or W. Fields, in order: J gene, D gene, V gene, clone size, CDR3 protein, CDR3 DNA. A D gene is named only where the DNA matches it firmly. Size is stated for part of the rows, as once, few or many counts, or as a class when the clone is expanded.

TRBJ1-5,-,TRBV4-1,few,CASSQGRSQPQHF,TGCGCCAGCAGCCAAGGCCGGAGTCAGCCCCAGCATTTT
TRBJ1-5,-,TRBV19,-,CASSIGWGQPQHF,TGTGCCAGTAGTATAGGGTGGGGTCAGCCCCAGCATTTT
TRBJ2-3,TRBD2,TRBV11-3,few,CASSLTASGFSTDTQYF,TGTGCCAGCAGCTTAACTGCTAGCGGGTTTAGCACAGATACGCAGTATTTT
TRBJ2-1,TRBD2,TRBV19,few,CASSMGLAGGPSYEQFF,TGTGCCAGTAGTATGGGACTAGCGGGAGGGCCCTCATATGAGCAGTTCTTC
TRBJ2-7,-,TRBV12-3/TRBV12-4,-,CASRESGNYEQYF,TGTGCCAGCAGGGAATCGGGTAACTACGAGCAGTACTTC
TRBJ2-3,-,TRBV24-1,-,CATRGEYTDTQYF,TGTGCCACCAGGGGGGAGTACACAGATACGCAGTATTTT
TRBJ2-2,-,TRBV6-2/TRBV6-3,many,CASSYPAGELFF,TGTGCCAGCAGTTACCCCGCCGGGGAGCTGTTTTTT
TRBJ2-1,TRBD2,TRBV27,-,CASGPLLAGGYNEQFF,TGTGCCAGCGGTCCCTTACTAGCGGGAGGATACAATGAGCAGTTCTTC
TRBJ1-1,-,TRBV28,many,CASTLQGQAFF,TGTGCCAGCACACTTCAGGGCCAAGCTTTCTTT
TRBJ1-2,-,TRBV6-1,few,CASRIEPGNYGYTF,TGTGCCAGCAGAATCGAACCGGGGAACTATGGCTACACCTTC
TRBJ2-5,TRBD2,TRBV2,many,CASSDRLAGEETQYF,TGTGCCAGCAGTGATCGTCTAGCGGGAGAGGAGACCCAGTACTTC
TRBJ2-2,TRBD1,TRBV12-3/TRBV12-4,few,CASSGQGEISGELFF,TGTGCCAGCAGTGGACAGGGGGAGATCTCCGGGGAGCTGTTTTTT
TRBJ1-1,-,TRBV19,-,CASSIGALNTEAFF,TGTGCCAGTAGTATAGGGGCTTTGAACACTGAAGCTTTCTTT
TRBJ1-5,-,TRBV6-1,many,CASSDRLGGNQPQHF,TGTGCCAGCAGTGATAGACTGGGGGGCAATCAGCCCCAGCATTTT
TRBJ2-1,-,TRBV28,-,CASTGDYEQFF,TGTGCATCCACCGGCGACTATGAGCAGTTCTTC
TRBJ2-3,-,TRBV30,-,CAWTPGQQDTQYF,TGTGCCTGGACCCCGGGACAACAAGATACGCAGTATTTT
TRBJ2-7,TRBD1,TRBV9,few,CASSAYDRGSPYEQYF,TGTGCCAGCAGCGCCTATGACAGGGGGTCCCCCTACGAGCAGTACTTC
TRBJ2-6,TRBD1,TRBV29-1,-,CSDLRRDSSGANVLTF,TGCAGCGACCTAAGAAGGGACAGCTCTGGGGCCAACGTCCTGACTTTC
TRBJ2-3,TRBD1,TRBV27,many,CASRRGQGYTDTQYF,TGTGCCAGCAGGCGTGGACAGGGGTACACAGATACGCAGTATTTT
TRBJ2-1,-,TRBV3-1,few,CASGPGGPGVHNEQFF,TGTGCCAGTGGACCCGGGGGTCCAGGGGTCCACAATGAGCAGTTCTTC
TRBJ1-1,-,TRBV7-9,many,CASSLGWEGTEAFF,TGTGCCAGCAGCTTAGGATGGGAAGGCACTGAAGCTTTCTTT
TRBJ2-1,TRBD2,TRBV14,-,CASSPHRDYYNEQFF,TGTGCCAGCAGCCCCCACCGGGACTACTACAATGAGCAGTTCTTC
TRBJ2-1,TRBD2,TRBV27,many,CASTAQGLAYNEQFF,TGTGCCAGCACCGCTCAGGGACTAGCGTACAATGAGCAGTTCTTC
TRBJ2-7,TRBD2,TRBV7-9,many,CASSELAGGPGEQYF,TGTGCCAGCAGCGAACTAGCGGGAGGGCCTGGGGAGCAGTACTTC
TRBJ2-1,TRBD2,TRBV27,once,CASSLLAGMNEQFF,TGTGCCAGCAGTTTATTAGCGGGAATGAATGAGCAGTTCTTC